This T cell receptor beta chain comes out of a study of T cells in localized non-small cell lung cancer. Whole-study findings and limits: Sequencing, confined to only one tumor region, leaves heterogeneity possible.

Comment on this clone: Antigen unknown.

TCRdb's copy holds only in-frame clones and misses some; the assay was immunoSEQ multiplex PCR. The data show over a thousand clones, around a third seen once. This CDR3 is 15 amino acids long. V lost 8 bases to trimming and J lost 3 bases, with 19 bases between them. Germline CDR1 reads LNHNV; CDR2 reads YYDKDF (reference sequence). This TCR came from a woman aged 40-69 years with stage I lung adenocarcinoma. This chain links TRBV15 with TRBJ2-5; D possibly corresponds to TRBD1 (5 bases). Sequenced material: normal lung tissue next to the tumor, taken before any cancer treatment. In DNA form, the CDR3 reads TGTGCCACCTCGCAGGGCCAGAGTCCAAAAGAGACCCAGTACTTC. It codes for CATSQGQSPKETQYF.